The T cell receptor (beta chain) under discussion was sequenced for a study of T cell changes during pregnancy in multiple sclerosis. Method: immunoSEQ multiplex PCR; TCRdb's copy keeps in-frame clones and lacks some. The sample lists roughly 80,000 clones; 92% were seen once. The source is a female donor with multiple sclerosis, enrolled in a pregnancy study. Sequences were derived from peripheral blood, sampled before pregnancy.

This CDR3 is CAWSNGTGGPYEQYF. CDR3 sequence (DNA): TGTGCCTGGAGTAATGGGACAGGGGGGCCCTACGAGCAGTACTTC. The V and J genes are TRBV30 and TRBJ2-5; 11 bases match TRBD1. The end of the DNA fits TRBJ2-7 better, so the J call may be wrong. The germline V gene encodes CDR1 GTSNPN and CDR2 SVGIG (reference sequence). The CDR3 is 15 residues long.